This TCR beta chain was sequenced for a study of cytomegalovirus exposure and HLA in healthy donors (dated by TCRdb to the late 2010s). With respect to the entire study: A later analysis indicated that the 90 to 150 validation repertoires were generated on the platform also employed for the approximately 700 repertoires of the first cohort. The aim of the study was to test whether cataloging public T cell receptors could identify signatures of past pathogen exposure. Besides the first cohort of roughly 640 subjects, a separate validation cohort made up of about 120 different subjects was used. To predict cytomegalovirus infection status, the study combined high-throughput TCR immunosequencing, statistical association of individual TCRs with disease status, and machine learning.

The donors belonged to the validation cohort of about 110 subjects, which was separate from the roughly 670-subject first cohort. Via the germline V gene, CDR1 is SNHLY and CDR2 FYNNEI. From the cysteine up to the phenylalanine, the CDR3 has a length of 14 residues. Just CDR3 DNA is preserved here, 42 bases in frame from base 1. V sheds 3 bases and J sheds 7 bases, leaving 15 bases between their ends. Points the paper makes about the study in general: Cytomegalovirus status was reported to be diagnosed by the classifier with high specificity and sensitivity in both the original and validation cohorts. A few of the identified cytomegalovirus-associated TCR beta chains were confirmed in vitro to be specific for cytomegalovirus antigens. A later analysis lacked HLA typing for the validation cohort, so it scored co-occurrence in that cohort across all 110 or so repertoires. A later analysis found that TCRs clustered in the first cohort also tended to co-occur in the approximately 120 validation repertoires, with 94% of cluster scores above 0. The authors suggested that the approach could potentially be extended to other disease states and immunological phenotypes. In the study, 150 to 200 TCR beta chains were listed as associated with cytomegalovirus. Most TCR sequences were observed very rarely across donors, whereas some public TCRs were present in many individuals.

Library prep was done by the immunoSEQ multiplex PCR assay. The authors processed their data as follows. A statistical classification framework was built for diagnosing cytomegalovirus status from the catalog of TCR beta chain sequences. As stored in TCRdb, this immuneACCESS dataset retains in-frame rearrangements with V and J assigned. A fraction of the clones does not appear; measured against another copy, unresolved V genes explain less than half of the discrepancy, and the remainder lacks a known reason. D and trimming were read from the DNA, whereas the V and J calls and clone size are those reported in that table. The sample includes about 73,000 clones, with around 95% observed a single time. Together, the top ten hold over 3% of the sample. With regard to this clone: Its antigen is not yet known. No base quality information exists; no much larger clone differs at one position.

The clonotype was recovered from a man aged 18 to 29 in good health and CMV-seronegative. Material: PBMCs. The chain joins TRBV2 to TRBJ1-2; no D gene is confidently identified. The CDR3 region: CASSDEGGPGGYTF. The nucleotide sequence is given as TGTGCCAGCAGTGACGAGGGTGGGCCGGGTGGCTACACCTTC.